These 11 T cell receptor beta chains share one sample of origin, sequenced in a study of blood T cell repertoires in COVID-19. Sequencing was performed with immunoSEQ multiplex PCR; in TCRdb, only in-frame clones are kept and a portion is missing. The repertoire holds roughly 95,000 clones, roughly 82% seen once, with about 17% in the top ten. Sequencing was carried out using peripheral blood. These receptors came from a man older than 75 with acute or convalescent COVID-19.

This clone was observed a handful of times. This chain uses TRBV7-2 with TRBJ1-5; TRBD1 matches 9 bases. With V trimmed by 5 bases and J by 5 bases, 7 bases remained unmatched. The CDR3 covers 15 residues. From germline, CDR1 is SGHTA and CDR2 FQGNSA. The CDR3 DNA follows: TGTGCCAGCAGCCCAGGACAGGGGCCCTATCAGCCCCAGCATTTT. Translation gives CASSPGQGPYQPQHF.

V usage is TRBV18 and J usage is TRBJ2-5; D gene unclear. V was clipped by 9 bases and J by 5 bases, with 7 bases between them. This CDR3 has 10 amino acids. Germline CDR1 KGHSH, CDR2 LQKENI. CDR3 in amino acids: CARSSETQYF. For the CDR3, the DNA is TGTGCCAGGTCCTCGGAGACCCAGTACTTC.

This clone is a singleton in its sample. The gene calls are TRBV18 and TRBJ2-1; D is perhaps TRBD2 (6 bases). V lost 1 base, J lost 6 bases, and 10 bases lay in between. CDR1 and CDR2 from the germline V gene are KGHSH and LQKENI. The CDR3 consists of 14 residues. The CDR3 coding sequence is TGTGCCAGCTCACCACAACGGAGGGGCAATGAGCAGTTCTTC. Amino acid sequence: CASSPQRRGNEQFF.

This sequence joins TRBV6-5 and TRBJ2-7; no clear D. V was clipped by 2 bases and J by 9 bases, with 11 bases between them. This CDR3 spans 12 amino acids. Germline lookup yields CDR1 MNHEY and CDR2 SVGAGI. The chain's CDR3 is CASSYPVSVQYF. The DNA of the CDR3 is TGTGCCAGCAGTTACCCTGTGTCGGTGCAGTACTTC.

The chain couples TRBV7-9 to TRBJ1-2; TRBD1 might be the D (6 bases). There are 13 residues in the CDR3. Germline CDR1 is SEHNR and CDR2 is FQNEAQ (reference sequence). V lost 9 bases, J lost 2 bases, and 13 bases lay in between. This CDR3 is CASSTGSNYGYTF. As DNA, the CDR3 is TGTGCCAGTTCGACAGGCTCAAACTATGGCTACACCTTC.

V is TRBV5-1 and J is TRBJ2-4; TRBD1 is a possible D gene (6 bases). Trimming stripped 3 bases from V and 4 bases from J, with 11 bases between. The CDR3 extends over 14 amino acids. Germline lookup yields CDR1 SGHRS and CDR2 YFSETQ. The CDR3 region is CASSSGQTKNIQYF. The CDR3, as DNA: TGCGCCAGCAGCTCAGGACAGACTAAAAACATTCAGTACTTC.

This clone was seen a handful of times. J is TRBJ2-4 and V is TRBV7-9, with D perhaps matching TRBD1 (6 bases). The germline V gene encodes CDR1 SEHNR and CDR2 FQNEAQ (reference sequence). This CDR3 contains 12 residues. Trimming took 8 bases from V and 7 from J, leaving 12 bases between them. CDR3 protein: CASLGAGNIQYF. The CDR3 coding sequence is TGTGCCAGCCTGGGGGCCGGGAACATTCAGTACTTC.

The rearrangement links TRBV6-5 to TRBJ1-2; D perhaps matches TRBD1 (5 bases). The CDR3 consists of 13 residues. The V end was cut by 7 bases, the J end by 5 bases, with 14 bases between. The germline V gene has CDR1 MNHEY and CDR2 SVGAGI. CDR3 bases: TGTGCCAGCAATCCGGGGGGAGGGTATGGCTACACCTTC. Its protein product is CASNPGGGYGYTF.

The V and J genes are TRBV7-8 and TRBJ1-5; no clear D gene. Germline V gene data show CDR1 as SGHVS and CDR2 as FQNEAQ. There are 15 residues in the CDR3. V was shortened by 7 bases and J by 1 base, with 14 bases between the two germline ends. CDR3 coding DNA: TGTGCCAGCAACTTCGAACCGGGAAGCAATCAGCCCCAGCATTTT. Translation: CASNFEPGSNQPQHF.

This sequence joins TRBV29-1 and TRBJ2-1; D gene ambiguous. Per germline, CDR1 SQVTM and CDR2 ANQGSEA. There are 11 residues in the CDR3. Trimming cost V 4 bases and J 9 bases, with 10 bases left between them. CDR3 nucleotide sequence: TGCAGCGTTGCCCCGAGTAGTGAGCAGTTCTTC. Encoded protein: CSVAPSSEQFF.

The rearrangement links TRBV7-2 to TRBJ1-5; D uncertain. V was shortened by 0 bases and J by 1 base, with 7 bases between the two germline ends. This CDR3 region has 15 residues. Germline-derived CDR1 and CDR2 are SGHTA and FQGNSA. CDR3 in amino acids: CASSLAARSNQPQHF. DNA for the CDR3: TGTGCCAGCAGCTTAGCGGCCCGAAGCAATCAGCCCCAGCATTTT.